The clone carrying this T cell receptor beta chain was observed a few times. Its specificity is not known. Libraries were prepared by immunoSEQ multiplex PCR; TCRdb keeps only in-frame clonotypes and omits some of them. The data show 20,000 or so clones, approximately 70% seen once. This entry belongs to a study of STAT5B mutations in CD4+ large granular lymphocyte leukemia. Study as a whole: The CDR3 'QG' motif was associated with a particular HLA allele among healthy donors.

Study-level findings and limits: Data were not HLA-matched across samples. Patient CD4-sorted repertoires stayed more clonal than healthy ones after leukemic-clone removal.

The specimen was CD4+ T cells from blood buffy coats. This clonotype was obtained from a human donor in good health.

This chain's CDR3 is CASSLSGTSSKQYF. The CDR3 DNA reads TGTGCCAGCAGCTTATCCGGGACAAGTTCTAAGCAGTACTTC. The chain uses TRBV7-9 and TRBJ2-7; D perhaps matches TRBD1 (6 bases). The germline CDR1 and CDR2 sequences are SEHNR and FQNEAQ (reference sequence). This CDR3 comprises 14 residues. Trimming took 2 bases from V and 8 from J, leaving 16 bases between them.